This TCR beta chain was sequenced in a study of cytomegalovirus exposure and HLA in healthy donors (dated by TCRdb to 2016 to 2017). Context from the whole study: The 500 to 800 repertoires of the first cohort and the roughly 120 validation repertoires were produced on the same platform, according to a later analysis. The study was designed to test whether signatures of past pathogen exposure could be identified by cataloging public T cell receptors. Besides the first cohort of roughly 640 subjects, a separate validation cohort made up of roughly 120 different subjects was used. The study combined high-throughput TCR immunosequencing, statistical association of individual TCRs with disease status, and machine learning to predict cytomegalovirus infection status.

The donors belonged to the validation cohort of around 110 subjects, which was separate from the roughly 670-subject first cohort. With regard to this clone: This receptor's antigen is unknown. A read error may account for a junction end that differs from germline.

Libraries were constructed by the immunoSEQ multiplex PCR assay. Processing in the source paper ran as follows. To diagnose cytomegalovirus status from the catalog of TCR beta chain sequences, a statistical classification framework was built. TCRdb took over this immuneACCESS table, retaining in-frame rearrangements with V and J assigned. Such tables are incomplete; in checked studies, under half of the missing clones stem from an unresolved V gene, and the remainder is unexplained. V and J calls and clone size are copied from that table; D and trimming were computed from the DNA. The sample includes 130,000 to 150,000 clones, with roughly nine tenths observed a single time. Together, the top ten hold under 3% of the sample. The paper as a whole reports these results and caveats: In vitro tests confirmed that a few of the cytomegalovirus-associated TCR beta chains recognize cytomegalovirus antigens. The classifier was reported to diagnose cytomegalovirus status with high specificity and sensitivity in both the original cohort and the validation cohort. Most TCR sequences were observed very rarely across donors, whereas some public TCRs were present in many individuals. The authors suggested that the approach could potentially be extended to other disease states and immunological phenotypes. In the study, about 150 TCR beta chains were listed as associated with cytomegalovirus. Subsequent analysis determined that TCRs grouped into clusters in the first cohort also showed a tendency toward co-occurrence across the roughly 110 validation repertoires, and 94% of cluster scores exceeded 0. The validation cohort had no HLA typing available for a later analysis, so co-occurrence within that cohort was assessed over all 110 or so repertoires.

The sample consisted of PBMCs. This TCR derives from a man in his late teens or twenties in good health and CMV-seronegative.

The CDR3 has the sequence CASSERSGVNGQFF. The bases are TGTGCCAGCAGTGAGAGGAGCGGGGTCAATGGGCAGTTCTTC. The chain uses TRBV2 and TRBJ2-1; 7 bases in between match TRBD2. The CDR3 runs 14 amino acids, cysteine and phenylalanine included. CDR3 DNA only is kept here, 42 bases in frame from base 1. Per the germline V gene, SNHLY is the CDR1 and FYNNEI is the CDR2.